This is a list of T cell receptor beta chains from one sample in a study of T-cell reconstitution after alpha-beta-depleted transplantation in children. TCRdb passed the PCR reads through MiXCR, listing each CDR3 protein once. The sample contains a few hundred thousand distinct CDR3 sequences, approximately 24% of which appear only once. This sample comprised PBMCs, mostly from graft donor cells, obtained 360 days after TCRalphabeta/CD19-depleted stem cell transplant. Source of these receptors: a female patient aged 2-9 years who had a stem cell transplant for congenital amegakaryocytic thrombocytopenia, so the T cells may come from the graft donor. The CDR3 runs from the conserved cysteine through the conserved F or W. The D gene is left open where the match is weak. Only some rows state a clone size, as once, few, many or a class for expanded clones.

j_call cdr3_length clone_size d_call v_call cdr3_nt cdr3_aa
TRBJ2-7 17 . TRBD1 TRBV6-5 TGTGCCAGCAGTTACTCTTGGACAGGGATGAGGGAGTACGAGCAGTACTTC CASSYSWTGMREYEQYF
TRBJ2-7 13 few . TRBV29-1 TGCAGCGTATACCAGGGAAGCACCTACGAGCAGTACTTC CSVYQGSTYEQYF
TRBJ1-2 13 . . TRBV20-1 TGCAGTGCTAGAGATCCGGGGGGCATTGGCTACACCTTC CSARDPGGIGYTF
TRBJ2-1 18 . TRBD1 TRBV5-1 TGCGCCAGCAGCAGAACCGGGACAGGGGATTGGAGGGCCAATGAGCAGTTCTTC CASSRTGTGDWRANEQFF
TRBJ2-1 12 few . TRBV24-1 TGTGCCACCAGTGATACGACGGTGGCGAGCTTCTTC CATSDTTVASFF
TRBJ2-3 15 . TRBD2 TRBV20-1 TGCAGTGCTAGCCGCCCTAGCGGGACCACAGATACGCAGTATTTT CSASRPSGTTDTQYF
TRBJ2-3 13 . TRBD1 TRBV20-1 TGCAGTGCTAGTCACAGGGGGCAAGATACGCAGTATTTT CSASHRGQDTQYF
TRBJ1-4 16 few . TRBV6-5 TGTGCCAGCAGTTACTCTTTCCCACCGCCTAATGAAAAACTGTTTTTT CASSYSFPPPNEKLFF
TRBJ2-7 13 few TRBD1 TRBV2 TGTGCCAGCATTTACGGGACAGCCTACGAGCAGTACTTC CASIYGTAYEQYF
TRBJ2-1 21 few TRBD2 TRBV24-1 TGTGCCACCAGTGACGACCCACCGCTACTAGCGGGCGGCGTCTCCTACAATGAGCAGTTCTTC CATSDDPPLLAGGVSYNEQFF
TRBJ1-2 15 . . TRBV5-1 TGCGCCAGCAGCTTGGAGCGGGGAGGGGTAAATGGCTACACCTTC CASSLERGGVNGYTF
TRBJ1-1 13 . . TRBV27 TGTGCCAGCAGCATGCAGGGTAACACTGAAGCTTTCTTT CASSMQGNTEAFF
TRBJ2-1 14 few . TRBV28 TGTGCCAGCAGTTTAAGGGGACCTTTTGGTGAGCAGTTCTTC CASSLRGPFGEQFF
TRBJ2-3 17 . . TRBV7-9 TGTGCCAGCAGCTTTGTCGGCCGAGGACTTGGTGGAGATACGCAGTATTTT CASSFVGRGLGGDTQYF
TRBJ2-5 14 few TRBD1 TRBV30 TGTGCCTGGAGTAAGACAGGGGAGCAAGAGACCCAGTACTTC CAWSKTGEQETQYF
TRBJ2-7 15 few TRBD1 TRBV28 TGTGCCAGCAGTCCCGGACAGGGTGTCGTATACGAGCAGTACTTC CASSPGQGVVYEQYF
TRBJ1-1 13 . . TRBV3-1 TGTGCCAGCAGCCAAAGTCGGAACACTGAAGCTTTCTTT CASSQSRNTEAFF
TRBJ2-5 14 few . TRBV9 TGTGCCAGCAGCACCCGAGGGGGATCGGAGACCCAGTACTTC CASSTRGGSETQYF
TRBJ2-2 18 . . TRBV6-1 TGTGCCAGCAGTGAAAGATGGAGGTGGGCTGGAAACACCGGGGAGCTGTTTTTT CASSERWRWAGNTGELFF
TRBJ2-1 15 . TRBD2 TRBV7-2 TGTGCCAGCAGCTTAGAAGCGGGGGCCTACAATGAGCAGTTCTTC CASSLEAGAYNEQFF
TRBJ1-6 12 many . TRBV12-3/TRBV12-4 TGTGCCAGCAGTTGGGTGGCTTCACCCCTCCACTTT CASSWVASPLHF
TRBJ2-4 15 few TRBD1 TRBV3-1 TGTGCCAGCAGCCAAGGAGGACAGGGCGGTAACATTCAGTACTTC CASSQGGQGGNIQYF
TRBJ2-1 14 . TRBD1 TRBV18 TGTGCCAGCTCACCAATTGGACAGGGGGATGAGCAGTTCTTC CASSPIGQGDEQFF
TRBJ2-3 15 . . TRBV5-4 TGTGCCAGCAGCCACGGGGGCTTGGCAACAGATACGCAGTATTTT CASSHGGLATDTQYF
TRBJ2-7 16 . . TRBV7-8 TGTGCCAGCAGCTTTGGGAGCCCCTTTGGGAGCTACGAGCAGTACTTC CASSFGSPFGSYEQYF
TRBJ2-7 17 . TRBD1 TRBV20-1 TGCAGTGCTAGGGTAATTGGGACAGGGGAGAGGTTGCGCGAGCAGTACTTC CSARVIGTGERLREQYF
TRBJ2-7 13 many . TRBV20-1 TGCAGTGCTAGAGTCTACGCAACCTACGAGCAGTACTTC CSARVYATYEQYF
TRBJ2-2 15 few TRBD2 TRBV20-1 TGCAGTGCTAGTGGACTAGCGGAAAACACCGGGGAGCTGTTTTTT CSASGLAENTGELFF
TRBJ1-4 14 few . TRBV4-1 TGCGCCAGCAGCCCCGGAAGGGGACTAGAAAAACTGTTTTTT CASSPGRGLEKLFF
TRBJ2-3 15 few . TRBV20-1 TGCAGTGTGCATAGGGGCGGGCCGGTTCTCCCGACGCAGTATTTT CSVHRGGPVLPTQYF
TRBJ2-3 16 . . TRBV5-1 TGCGCCAGCACCACCCTAACGACAGGCGACTCAGATACGCAGTATTTT CASTTLTTGDSDTQYF
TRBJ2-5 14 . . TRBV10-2 TGCGCCAGCAGTGATCGGGGGGCATGGGAGACCCAGTACTTC CASSDRGAWETQYF
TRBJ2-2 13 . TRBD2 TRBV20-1 TGCAGTGCTAGGCTAGCGGGGGGCGGGGAGCTGTTTTTT CSARLAGGGELFF
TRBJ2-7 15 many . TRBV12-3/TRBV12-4 TGTGCCAGCAGTTTGGGACGGTCGAGCTCCTACGAGCAGTACTTC CASSLGRSSSYEQYF
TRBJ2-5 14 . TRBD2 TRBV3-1 TGTGCCAGCAGCCAAGCCAAGACTAGCGGGACCCAGTACTTC CASSQAKTSGTQYF
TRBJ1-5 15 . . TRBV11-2 TGTGCCAGCAGCGCGTCCCCGGGTCCTAATCAGCCCCAGCATTTT CASSASPGPNQPQHF
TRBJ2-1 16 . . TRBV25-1 TGTGCCAGCAGTGAATTAAAGATGGGCGCTTACAATGAGCAGTTCTTC CASSELKMGAYNEQFF
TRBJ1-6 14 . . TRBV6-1 TGTGCCAGCAGTGGACGCGTAGGCGGTTCACCCCTCCACTTT CASSGRVGGSPLHF
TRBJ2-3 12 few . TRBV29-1 TGCAGCGCCAGTTTGGGGACAGATACGCAGTATTTT CSASLGTDTQYF
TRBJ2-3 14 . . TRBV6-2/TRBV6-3 TGTGCCAGCACCCCCCGCGGGGGCACAGATACGCAGTATTTT CASTPRGGTDTQYF
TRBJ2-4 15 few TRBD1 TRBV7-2 TGTGCCAGCAGCTTAGATTCAGGGGGCGCGAACATTCAGTACTTC CASSLDSGGANIQYF
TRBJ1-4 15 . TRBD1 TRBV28 TGTGCCAGCAGTCCCTATACAGGGGAGGATGAAAAACTGTTTTTT CASSPYTGEDEKLFF